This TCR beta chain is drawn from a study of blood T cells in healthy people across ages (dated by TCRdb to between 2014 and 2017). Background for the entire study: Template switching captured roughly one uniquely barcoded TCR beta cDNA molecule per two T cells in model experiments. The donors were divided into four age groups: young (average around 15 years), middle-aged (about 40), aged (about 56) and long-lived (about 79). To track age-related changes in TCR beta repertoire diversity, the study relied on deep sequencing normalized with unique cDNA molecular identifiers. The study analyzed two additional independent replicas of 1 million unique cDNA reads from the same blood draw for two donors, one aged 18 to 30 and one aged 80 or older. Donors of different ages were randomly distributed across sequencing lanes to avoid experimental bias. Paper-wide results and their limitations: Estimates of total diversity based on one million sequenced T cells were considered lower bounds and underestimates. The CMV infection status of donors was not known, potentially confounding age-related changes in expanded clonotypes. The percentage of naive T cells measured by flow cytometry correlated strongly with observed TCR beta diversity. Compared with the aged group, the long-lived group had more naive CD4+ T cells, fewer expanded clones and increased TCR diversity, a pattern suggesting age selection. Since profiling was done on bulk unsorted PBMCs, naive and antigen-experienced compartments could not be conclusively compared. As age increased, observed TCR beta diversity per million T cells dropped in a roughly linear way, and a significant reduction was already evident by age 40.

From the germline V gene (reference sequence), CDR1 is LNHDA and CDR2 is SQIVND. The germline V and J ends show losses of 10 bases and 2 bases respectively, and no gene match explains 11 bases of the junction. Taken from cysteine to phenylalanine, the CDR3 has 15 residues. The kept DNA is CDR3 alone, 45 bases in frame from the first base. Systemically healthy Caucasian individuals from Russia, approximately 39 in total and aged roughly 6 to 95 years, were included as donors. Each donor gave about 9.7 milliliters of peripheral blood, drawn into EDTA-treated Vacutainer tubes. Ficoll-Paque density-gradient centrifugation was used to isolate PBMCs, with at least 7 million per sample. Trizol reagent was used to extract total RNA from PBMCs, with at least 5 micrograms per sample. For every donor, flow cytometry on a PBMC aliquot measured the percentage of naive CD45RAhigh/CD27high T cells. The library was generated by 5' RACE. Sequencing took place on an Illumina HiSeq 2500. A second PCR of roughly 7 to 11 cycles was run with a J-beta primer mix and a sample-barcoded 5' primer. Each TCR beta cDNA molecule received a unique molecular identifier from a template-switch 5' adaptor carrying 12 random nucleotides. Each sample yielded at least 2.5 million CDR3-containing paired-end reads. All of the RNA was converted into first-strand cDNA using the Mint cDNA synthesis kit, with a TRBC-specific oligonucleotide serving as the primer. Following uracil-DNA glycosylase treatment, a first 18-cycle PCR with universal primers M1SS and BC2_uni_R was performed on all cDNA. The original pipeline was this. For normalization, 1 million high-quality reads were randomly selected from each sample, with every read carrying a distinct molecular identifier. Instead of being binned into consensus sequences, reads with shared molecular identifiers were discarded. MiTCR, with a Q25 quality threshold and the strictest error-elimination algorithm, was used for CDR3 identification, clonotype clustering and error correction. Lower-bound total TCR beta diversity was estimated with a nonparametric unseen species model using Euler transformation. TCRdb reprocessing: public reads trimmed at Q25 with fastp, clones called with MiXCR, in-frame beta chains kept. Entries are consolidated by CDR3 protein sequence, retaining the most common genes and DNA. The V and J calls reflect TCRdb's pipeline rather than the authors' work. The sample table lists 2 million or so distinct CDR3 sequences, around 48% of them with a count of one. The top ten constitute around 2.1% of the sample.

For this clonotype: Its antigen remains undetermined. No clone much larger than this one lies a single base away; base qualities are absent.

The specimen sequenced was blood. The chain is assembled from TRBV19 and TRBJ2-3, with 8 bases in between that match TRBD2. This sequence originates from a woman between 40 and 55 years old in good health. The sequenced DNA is TGTGCCACCGCTGGGGCGGGGGGCCCCACAGATACGCAGTATTTT. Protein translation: CATAGAGGPTDTQYF.